Following are 24 T cell receptor beta chains from one sample sequenced in a study of CD8+ T cells in alopecia areata. Investigators isolated RNA and reverse transcribed it into cDNA to act as the sequencing template. Some clones are missing from TCRdb's copy, which holds only in-frame ones; the method was immunoSEQ multiplex PCR. This sample has more than 90,000 clones, with approximately 58% found just once. Sequencing was done on a sample of CD4+ T cells sorted from blood. The receptors come from a human donor in good health.

This chain links TRBV30 with TRBJ1-1; weak D call: TRBD1 (5 bases). Germline CDR1 and CDR2: GTSNPN and SVGIG (reference sequence). V shed 0 bases and J shed 6 bases, with 14 bases lying between them. The CDR3 runs to 14 residues. The CDR3 is CAWSVRRGGAEAFF. DNA for the CDR3: TGTGCCTGGAGTGTACGGAGGGGAGGGGCTGAAGCTTTCTTT.

This chain joins TRBV6-5 and TRBJ1-2; D gene uncertain. CDR3 size: 13 residues. The V gene lost 6 bases and the J gene lost 1 base, with 9 bases spanning the gap. The germline V gene encodes CDR1 MNHEY and CDR2 SVGAGI. The CDR3 is CASRRTGNYGYTF. The DNA for the CDR3 is TGTGCCAGCAGACGGACGGGTAACTATGGCTACACCTTC.

The chain recombines TRBV2 with TRBJ1-3, with TRBD1 matching 7 bases. This CDR3 contains 15 residues. CDR1 is SNHLY, CDR2 FYNNEI, per germline. Trimming took 6 bases from V and 5 from J; bases not matched to a gene: 10. This CDR3 is CASRPDRGQRNTIYF. CDR3 nucleotides: TGTGCCAGCAGACCCGATAGGGGGCAAAGAAACACCATATATTTT.

This clone was seen a single time. The V gene is TRBV30, the J gene TRBJ1-1; no reliable D call. CDR3 length: 13 residues. Germline V gene data show CDR1 as GTSNPN and CDR2 as SVGIG (reference sequence). The V end lost 2 bases, the J end lost 2 bases, and 9 bases lay between the germline ends. CDR3: CAWSPGQNTEAFF. Written as DNA, the CDR3 is TGTGCCTGGAGTCCCGGGCAAAACACTGAAGCTTTCTTT.

The genes are TRBV5-6 and TRBJ1-1; D possibly corresponds to TRBD1 (6 bases). Between the trimmed V and J ends, which lost 2 bases and 5 bases, there was a span of 13 bases. Per the germline V gene, CDR1 is SGHDT and CDR2 is YYEEEE. The CDR3 extends over 14 amino acids. The DNA of the CDR3 is TGTGCCAGCAGCTTTACCCAGGGGAAGACTGAAGCTTTCTTT. The encoded protein is CASSFTQGKTEAFF.

A few counts support this clone. The chain is built from TRBV2 and TRBJ2-7; perhaps TRBD1 as D (6 bases). Between the trimmed V and J ends, which lost 7 bases and 3 bases, there was a span of 19 bases. CDR1 SNHLY and CDR2 FYNNEI come from the germline V gene. The length of the CDR3 is 15 residues. The CDR3: CASIEIGGISYEQYF. The CDR3 DNA reads as TGTGCCAGCATCGAGATTGGGGGCATTAGCTACGAGCAGTACTTC.

This chain links TRBV9 with TRBJ2-3; unclear D gene. This CDR3 has 15 residues. V lost 6 bases to trimming and J lost 2 bases, with 16 bases between them. Per the germline V gene, CDR1 is SGDLS and CDR2 is YYNGEE. The CDR3: CASTPGLGITDTQYF. In DNA, the CDR3 is TGTGCCAGCACCCCTGGGCTGGGCATCACAGATACGCAGTATTTT.

The rearrangement uses TRBV30 and TRBJ2-1; 10 bases map to TRBD2. In germline, CDR1 is GTSNPN, CDR2 SVGIG (reference sequence). Trimming cost V 0 bases and J 8 bases; bases outside gene matches: 7. The CDR3 runs to 15 residues. In DNA form, the CDR3 reads TGTGCCTGGAGTGTAGGGAGCGGGGGGGCAGATGAGCAGTTCTTC. This gives the protein CAWSVGSGGADEQFF.

This chain uses TRBV7-8 with TRBJ1-2; maybe TRBD1 (5 bases). The ends were cut back, 3 bases at V and 0 bases at J, with 11 bases in the middle. Per the germline V gene, CDR1 is SGHVS and CDR2 is FQNEAQ. There are 15 residues in the CDR3. CDR3 DNA sequence: TGTGCCAGCAGCTTTGGCGGGACGGCTAACTATGGCTACACCTTC. This encodes CASSFGGTANYGYTF.

This clone was seen a handful of times. The V call is TRBV2, the J call TRBJ2-2, with unresolved D. CDR3 size: 15 residues. V was pared by 5 bases and J by 0 bases, with 10 bases between. Germline CDR1 reads SNHLY; CDR2 reads FYNNEI. CDR3 DNA sequence: TGTGCCAGCAGTCCACAGTTCGCGAACACCGGGGAGCTGTTTTTT. It translates to CASSPQFANTGELFF.

The rearrangement uses TRBV19 and TRBJ2-1; D ambiguous. CDR3 length equals 17 residues. V was clipped by 2 bases and J by 7 bases, with 21 bases between them. Germline V gene data show CDR1 as LNHDA and CDR2 as SQIVND (reference sequence). This CDR3 is CASSIRNSPLSFNEQFF. The CDR3 coding sequence is TGTGCCAGTAGTATACGCAACAGTCCTTTGTCCTTTAATGAGCAGTTCTTC. The full variable domain, its missing parts supplied by reference TRBV19 and TRBJ2-1, is DGGITQSPKYLFRKEGQNVTLSCEQNLNHDAMYWYRQDPGQGLRLIYYSQIVNDFQKGDIAEGYSVSREKKESFPLTVTSAQKNPTAFYLCASSIRNSPLSFNEQFFGPGTRLTVL.

The chain has TRBV30 and TRBJ1-1, with D uncertain. Looked up from germline, CDR1 is GTSNPN and CDR2 is SVGIG (reference sequence). The V gene lost 3 bases and the J gene lost 2 bases, with 13 bases spanning the gap. This CDR3 spans 14 amino acids. The CDR3 sequence: CAWRAPTPNTEAFF. Written as DNA, the CDR3 is TGTGCCTGGAGAGCTCCGACACCTAACACTGAAGCTTTCTTT.

The chain has TRBV30 and TRBJ1-1; possible D gene TRBD1, 6 bases. V gave up 2 bases and J gave up 4 bases, with 14 bases separating them. CDR1 is GTSNPN, CDR2 SVGIG, per germline (reference sequence). The CDR3 runs 14 residues. Here the CDR3 DNA reads TGTGCCTGGAGTCGGCAGGGGCAGGGCACTGAAGCTTTCTTT. Its protein is CAWSRQGQGTEAFF.

The chain joins TRBV4-1 to TRBJ2-3; 8 bases match TRBD1. The CDR3 contains 15 residues. The ends lost 5 bases at V and 10 bases at J; junction bases unmatched: 14. The germline CDR1 and CDR2 sequences are MGHRA and YSYEKL. DNA of the CDR3: TGCGCCAGCAGCTCGCAGGGGGCCCTGCCGAATGCGCAGTATTTT. It yields the protein CASSSQGALPNAQYF.

The chain employs TRBV18 and TRBJ1-5; D gene ambiguous. V lost 5 bases and J 4 bases, leaving 9 bases between the germline ends. The CDR3 consists of 13 residues. Germline-derived CDR1 and CDR2 are KGHSH and LQKENI. This CDR3 is CASSSTRNQPQHF. CDR3 coding DNA: TGTGCCAGCTCATCGACTCGGAATCAGCCCCAGCATTTT.

This chain connects TRBV6-5 to TRBJ2-7, with TRBD1 matching over 7 bases. The germline CDR1 and CDR2 sequences are MNHEY and SVGAGI. The CDR3 is made up of 15 amino acids. J was trimmed by 3 bases and V by 4 bases; bases with no gene match: 9. The CDR3 sequence: CASSSLTGSGYEQYF. The CDR3 nucleotides are TGTGCCAGCAGTTCCCTGACAGGGAGTGGCTACGAGCAGTACTTC.

This rearrangement joins TRBV6-6 to TRBJ2-5, with D perhaps TRBD1 (6 bases). CDR1 is MNHNY, CDR2 SVGAGI, per germline (reference sequence). The CDR3 sequence is 12 residues long. Trimming shortened V by 8 bases and J by 1 base, and 8 bases separated the two germline ends. The CDR3 loop reads CASGGGQETQYF. CDR3 DNA sequence: TGTGCCAGCGGGGGCGGCCAAGAGACCCAGTACTTC.

The chain carries TRBV19 and TRBJ1-5; possibly TRBD1 for D (6 bases). V lost 6 bases, J lost 7 bases, and 19 bases lay in between. Per the germline V gene, CDR1 is LNHDA and CDR2 is SQIVND (reference sequence). CDR3 size: 15 residues. The DNA of the CDR3 is TGTGCCAGTAGACGCCTCGTGGGGGGCGGACAGCCCCAGCATTTT. It codes for CASRRLVGGGQPQHF.

The rearrangement links TRBV29-1 to TRBJ1-2; a weak D match, TRBD1 (5 bases). CDR3 length: 11 amino acids. V was clipped by 8 bases and J by 4 bases, with 11 bases between them. Germline V gives CDR1 SQVTM, CDR2 ANQGSEA. The DNA for the CDR3 is TGCAGCACGCAGGGAGGCTATGGCTACACCTTC. Its translation is CSTQGGYGYTF.

This clone came up a few times. This sequence joins TRBV5-1 and TRBJ1-2; D remains unclear. Germline CDR1 is SGHRS and CDR2 is YFSETQ. V lost 0 bases to trimming and J lost 0 bases, with 6 bases between them. The CDR3 loop spans 14 amino acids. CDR3 residues: CASSLAGSNYGYTF. DNA for the CDR3: TGCGCCAGCAGCTTGGCAGGCTCTAACTATGGCTACACCTTC.

This clone turned up a few times. V is TRBV29-1 and J is TRBJ2-5, with 7 bases aligning to TRBD1. Germline CDR1 is SQVTM and CDR2 is ANQGSEA. The CDR3 has 11 amino acids. J gave up 4 bases and V 5 bases, and 1 base lay outside the gene matches. CDR3 sequence: CSVSGGETQYF. The CDR3 DNA is TGCAGCGTTTCAGGGGGAGAGACCCAGTACTTC.

The chain has TRBV11-2 and TRBJ2-5, with a tentative D call TRBD1 (6 bases). With 2 bases removed from V and 0 bases from J, the gap between germline ends came to 10 bases. Germline CDR1 SGHAT, CDR2 FQNNGV. The CDR3 extends over 15 amino acids. CDR3 amino acids: CASSLRPGDQETQYF. The CDR3 DNA reads TGTGCCAGCAGCTTAAGACCAGGGGACCAAGAGACCCAGTACTTC.

The chain combines TRBV29-1 with TRBJ1-2; D gene ambiguous. V was shortened by 2 bases and J by 8 bases, with 15 bases between the two germline ends. Germline assignment: CDR1 SQVTM and CDR2 ANQGSEA. The CDR3 is made up of 13 amino acids. This CDR3 is CSVEPPGRVGYTF. CDR3 in DNA: TGCAGCGTTGAACCGCCGGGGAGGGTCGGCTACACCTTC. The entire variable domain, with the rest obtained from reference TRBV29-1 and TRBJ1-2, is as follows: SAVISQKPSRDICQRGTSLTIQCQVDSQVTMMFWYRQQPGQSLTLIATANQGSEATYESGFVIDKFPISRPNLTFSTLTVSNMSPEDSSIYLCSVEPPGRVGYTFGSGTRLTVV.

The rearrangement links TRBV2 to TRBJ2-7; unclear D gene. Trimming stripped 3 bases from V and 4 bases from J, with 10 bases between. The germline gives CDR1 SNHLY, CDR2 FYNNEI. This CDR3 is built from 13 residues. This CDR3 is CASSEIAMYEQYF. DNA of the CDR3: TGTGCCAGCAGTGAGATAGCTATGTACGAGCAGTACTTC.